The 24 T cell receptor beta chains presented below share a single source sample, sequenced in a study of T cells in Graves' hyperthyroidism and ophthalmopathy. The CDR3 regions of TCR beta were amplified from RNA transcripts. First-round RT-PCR with HTBI primers amplified the TCR CDR3 region. From the multiplex PCR reads, TCRdb called clonotypes with MiXCR, one entry per CDR3 protein. The table includes fewer than 900,000 distinct CDR3 sequences, about 17% detected once. The sequencing sample was made of blood. Receptor source: a man between 18 and 35 years old with Graves' hyperthyroidism.

In this sample, this clonotype turned up once. The chain joins TRBV9 to TRBJ2-5; 7 nucleotides match TRBD2. Germline values: CDR1 SGDLS, CDR2 YYNGEE. The trim removed 1 base at V and 4 bases at J, leaving 4 bases unmatched. This CDR3 has 14 amino acids. For the CDR3, the DNA is TGTGCCAGCAGCGTAAGCGGGACCTTAGAGACCCAGTACTTC. Protein product: CASSVSGTLETQYF. The full variable domain, in which reference TRBV9 and TRBJ2-5 provide the parts outside the CDR3, is DSGVTQTPKHLITATGQRVTLRCSPRSGDLSVYWYQQSLDQGLQFLIQYYNGEERAKGNILERFSAQQFPDLHSELNLSSLELGDSALYFCASSVSGTLETQYFGPGTRLLVL.

This clonotype was seen many times. The chain joins TRBV28 to TRBJ2-1; 7 nucleotides match TRBD1. V lost 1 base to trimming and J lost 7 bases; unmatched junction nucleotides: 10. This CDR3 spans 16 amino acids. Germline V gene lookup returns CDR1 MDHEN and CDR2 SYDVKM. The DNA for the CDR3 is TGTGCCAGCAGTTTATATTTGCTTGGGACAGAAAATGAGCAGTTCTTC. It specifies CASSLYLLGTENEQFF.

Only a few counts were recorded for this clonotype. This sequence joins TRBV7-9 and TRBJ2-2; maybe TRBD2 (6 bases). Trimming left V 4 bases short and J 3 bases short, with 12 bases between. The CDR3 covers 15 residues. Germline-derived CDR1 and CDR2 are SEHNR and FQNEAQ (reference sequence). Here the CDR3 DNA reads TGTGCCAGCAGCTCCTATGCGGGACACACCGGGGAGCTGTTTTTT. Encoded protein: CASSSYAGHTGELFF.

The chain uses TRBV28 and TRBJ2-5; the match to TRBD2 covers 7 bases. CDR1 is MDHEN and CDR2 is SYDVKM in the germline V gene. The ends lost 2 bases at V and 5 bases at J; junction bases unmatched: 8. This CDR3 comprises 15 residues. The CDR3 reads CASSLMAGDWETQYF. The CDR3 DNA reads TGTGCCAGCAGTTTAATGGCGGGAGATTGGGAGACCCAGTACTTC.

The chain couples TRBV10-3 to TRBJ2-6; D remains ambiguous. CDR1 ENHRY and CDR2 SYGVKD come from the germline V gene. V was clipped by 0 bases and J by 2 bases, with 11 bases between them. The CDR3 spans 17 residues. CDR3 nucleotides: TGTGCCATCAGTGAGTCATCAATCCGACCTGGGGCCAACGTCCTGACTTTC. Its translation is CAISESSIRPGANVLTF.

The chain joins TRBV9 to TRBJ1-1, with 10 nucleotides matching TRBD1. The J segment lost 2 bases and the V segment lost 3 bases, leaving 1 base of the junction unmatched. Per the germline V gene, CDR1 is SGDLS and CDR2 is YYNGEE. This CDR3 contains 14 residues. CDR3 coding DNA: TGTGCCAGCAGCGCGACAGGGGGCAACACTGAAGCTTTCTTT. Protein sequence: CASSATGGNTEAFF.

This chain joins TRBV5-4 and TRBJ1-2, with D possibly matching TRBD1 (5 bases). The germline V gene has CDR1 SGHNT and CDR2 YYREEE (reference sequence). The CDR3 runs 12 residues. The ends were cut back, 4 bases at V and 9 bases at J, with 13 bases in the middle. CDR3 residues: CASSPVGERYTF. The CDR3 nucleotides read TGTGCCAGCAGCCCGGTGGGGGAGCGCTACACCTTC.

The rearrangement joins TRBV4-3 to TRBJ2-1, with D uncertain. CDR1 and CDR2 (germline): LGHNA, YSLEER. CDR3 length equals 11 residues. V shed 4 bases and J shed 6 bases, with 4 bases lying between them. The CDR3 nucleotides read TGCGCCAGCAGCCGTAGCAATGAGCAGTTCTTC. As protein: CASSRSNEQFF.

This clonotype appeared a few times. CDR3 amino acids: CASSVGGTSYNEQFF. The DNA of the CDR3 is TGTGCCAGCAGCGTAGGCGGGACTTCCTACAATGAGCAGTTCTTC. V is TRBV9 and J is TRBJ2-1, with D perhaps TRBD2 (6 bases). CDR1 is SGDLS and CDR2 is YYNGEE in the germline V gene. V lost 0 bases, J lost 1 base, and 8 bases lay in between. The CDR3 spans 15 residues.

As to this clonotype: A much bigger clone sits one base away, suggesting this may be a read error. The V gene is TRBV20-1, the J gene TRBJ2-7; tentatively, D is TRBD1 (6 bases). TRBJ2-1 matches the DNA end more closely, so the J call is doubtful. CDR1 and CDR2 from the germline V gene are DFQATT and SNEGSKA (reference sequence). There are 15 residues in the CDR3. The CDR3 nucleotides read TGCAGTGCTGCTGACACCGGGACACACACCTACGAGCAGTTCTTC. Translating it yields CSAADTGTHTYEQFF.

This clonotype was observed a few times. V gene TRBV20-1 combines with J gene TRBJ2-7; tentative D call: TRBD2 (6 bases). In germline, CDR1 is DFQATT, CDR2 SNEGSKA (reference sequence). The CDR3 spans 13 residues. The V gene lost 2 bases and the J gene lost 3 bases, with 11 bases spanning the gap. CDR3 residues: CSARIISGYEQYF. The CDR3 DNA is TGCAGTGCTAGAATCATTAGCGGCTACGAGCAGTACTTC.

CDR3 sequence reads: CASNREGKETQYF. CDR3 nucleotide sequence: TGTGCCAGCAATCGGGAGGGGAAAGAGACCCAGTACTTC. This rearrangement joins TRBV2 to TRBJ2-5, with 8 bases aligning to TRBD2. This CDR3 has 13 residues. Germline V gives CDR1 SNHLY, CDR2 FYNNEI. Unmatched junction bases numbered 4, after V lost 7 bases and J lost 3 bases. The whole variable domain, filled in from reference TRBV2 and TRBJ2-5, reads EPEVTQTPSHQVTQMGQEVILRCVPISNHLYFYWYRQILGQKVEFLVSFYNNEISEKSEIFDDQFSVERPDGSNFTLKIRSTKLEDSAMYFCASNREGKETQYFGPGTRLLVL.

This clonotype was picked up many times. CDR3 DNA: TGCAGTGCTAGCGCGGGAGTCTCGGAGCAGTTCTTC. Its protein is CSASAGVSEQFF. The chain employs TRBV20-1 and TRBJ2-1; 7 bases agree with TRBD2. The V segment lost 3 bases and the J segment 10 bases; nucleotides outside the gene matches: 6. Germline V gene data show CDR1 as DFQATT and CDR2 as SNEGSKA (reference sequence). The CDR3 contains 12 residues.

Only a few counts were recorded for this clonotype. The rearrangement links TRBV5-1 to TRBJ2-7, with TRBD1 matching 9 bases. The V and J ends lost 5 bases and 9 bases, in that order; junction bases with no gene match: 12. Germline values: CDR1 SGHRS, CDR2 YFSETQ. The CDR3 spans 14 residues. CDR3 coding DNA: TGCGCCAGCAGGCCCGGGACAGGGTTCCACGGGCAGTACTTC. Amino acid sequence: CASRPGTGFHGQYF.

The chain combines TRBV28 with TRBJ2-7, with 9 nucleotides matching TRBD2. The J segment lost 0 bases and the V segment lost 3 bases, leaving 12 bases of the junction unmatched. This CDR3 has 18 amino acids. CDR1 and CDR2 from the germline V gene are MDHEN and SYDVKM. The CDR3 here is CASSFPFSTSGDSYEQYF. CDR3 DNA sequence: TGTGCCAGCAGTTTCCCATTCTCGACTAGCGGAGACTCCTACGAGCAGTACTTC.

This clonotype appeared many times. V is TRBV2 and J is TRBJ2-1, with 10 bases fitting TRBD1. Germline assignment: CDR1 SNHLY and CDR2 FYNNEI. The length of the CDR3 is 15 residues. V was clipped by 6 bases and J by 5 bases; unmatched bases: 7. The chain's CDR3 is CASSLDRGGHNEQFF. DNA for the CDR3: TGTGCCAGCAGCCTGGACAGGGGGGGGCACAATGAGCAGTTCTTC.

The rearrangement joins TRBV29-1 to TRBJ1-1, with a tentative D call TRBD1 (6 bases). Trimming cost V 7 bases and J 1 base, with 10 bases left between them. The CDR3 is made up of 12 amino acids. Looked up from germline, CDR1 is SQVTM and CDR2 is ANQGSEA. The CDR3 DNA sequence: TGCAGCGGTGGACAGCCGAACACTGAAGCTTTCTTT. Translating it yields CSGGQPNTEAFF.

Turning to this clonotype: A much larger clone differs by one base, so this may be a read error. The V call is TRBV3-1, the J call TRBJ2-7, with D possibly being TRBD1 (5 bases). The CDR3 has 13 residues. The V end was cut by 4 bases, the J end by 8 bases, with 15 bases between. Germline V gene data show CDR1 as LGHDT and CDR2 as YNNKEL (reference sequence). The CDR3 protein is CASSLRGSLKQYF. The CDR3 DNA reads TGTGCCAGCAGCCTTAGGGGATCTCTCAAGCAGTACTTC.

This rearrangement joins TRBV7-9 to TRBJ2-2; 11 nucleotides agree with TRBD2. The ends lost 5 bases at V and 4 bases at J; junction bases unmatched: 6. The CDR3 length is 16 residues. CDR1 is SEHNR and CDR2 is FQNEAQ in the germline V gene (reference sequence). The CDR3: CASSPDSGRATGELFF. CDR3 nucleotide sequence: TGTGCCAGCAGCCCAGATAGCGGGAGGGCCACCGGGGAGCTGTTTTTT.

This clonotype was observed many times. The rearrangement uses TRBV3-1 and TRBJ2-3; 8 bases line up with TRBD2. The V segment lost 0 bases and the J segment 4 bases; nucleotides outside the gene matches: 6. The germline CDR1 and CDR2 sequences are LGHDT and YNNKEL (reference sequence). The CDR3 contains 16 residues. CDR3 amino acids: CASSQEAAGVADTQYF. The CDR3 DNA reads as TGTGCCAGCAGCCAAGAGGCAGCGGGAGTGGCAGATACGCAGTATTTT.

This clonotype was detected ten times or more. The chain joins TRBV28 to TRBJ2-4; a possible D gene is TRBD2 (5 bases). The germline gives CDR1 MDHEN, CDR2 SYDVKM. Trimming took off 4 bases at V and 2 bases at J, with 15 bases between the two ends. This CDR3 contains 16 residues. CDR3 bases: TGTGCCAGCAGTTCGAGAGGGTGGGCGTCCAAAAACATTCAGTACTTC. Its translation is CASSSRGWASKNIQYF.

This clonotype was recorded a few times. V and J are TRBV2 and TRBJ2-1; 7 bases line up with TRBD1. Germline values: CDR1 SNHLY, CDR2 FYNNEI. The CDR3 extends over 15 amino acids. V lost 5 bases to trimming and J lost 6 bases; unmatched junction nucleotides: 10. The CDR3 loop is CASSIDRVRGNEQFF. CDR3 nucleotide sequence: TGTGCCAGCAGTATTGACAGGGTCAGGGGCAATGAGCAGTTCTTC. The whole variable domain, filled in from reference TRBV2 and TRBJ2-1, reads EPEVTQTPSHQVTQMGQEVILRCVPISNHLYFYWYRQILGQKVEFLVSFYNNEISEKSEIFDDQFSVERPDGSNFTLKIRSTKLEDSAMYFCASSIDRVRGNEQFFGPGTRLTVL.

In its sample, this clonotype was seen many times. The genes are TRBV10-3 and TRBJ1-2; D perhaps matches TRBD1 (6 bases). From germline, CDR1 is ENHRY and CDR2 SYGVKD. The CDR3 length is 14 residues. V was pared by 5 bases and J by 2 bases, with 12 bases between. The CDR3 spells CAISPRGRNYGYTF. In DNA, the CDR3 is TGTGCCATCAGTCCGCGGGGGCGCAACTATGGCTACACCTTC.

This clonotype was counted between two and nine times. This chain links TRBV4-1 with TRBJ2-7; 8 nucleotides align to TRBD2. Germline loops: CDR1 MGHRA, CDR2 YSYEKL. The CDR3 loop spans 13 amino acids. V trimming: 6 bases; J trimming: 3 bases; junction bases outside the gene matches: 4. Here the CDR3 DNA reads TGCGCCAGCAGTGGAGCGGGAGACTACGAGCAGTACTTC. It encodes CASSGAGDYEQYF.